This TCR beta chain was documented in a study of T cell repertoires in cytomegalovirus infection. Turning to the study itself: Through public TCR beta signatures, both CMV infection and matching HLA type were indicated.

TCRdb processed the reads anew with MiXCR; each CDR3 protein has one entry. The table includes hundreds of thousands of distinct CDR3 sequences, around a third detected once. This clonotype has only one observation. Its antigen is undetermined. With 5 bases removed from V and 7 bases from J, the gap between germline ends came to 14 bases. The germline CDR1 and CDR2 sequences are LNHDA and SQIVND (reference sequence). The length of the CDR3 is 13 residues. The chain links TRBV19 to TRBJ1-1; TRBD1 is a possible D gene (6 bases). The source of this sequence is a human donor in good health (CMV status not recorded). Some clones in this sample may be carry-over from other donors' samples. The sample consisted of cultured CD8+ T cells from PBMCs, taken from culture after CMV antigen stimulation. DNA of the CDR3: TGTGCCAGTAGTGGGACACGAGGAGATGAAGCTTTCTTT. This codes for CASSGTRGDEAFF.